Many counts were recorded for the clone carrying this T cell receptor (beta chain). V dropped 5 bases and J dropped 1; count of bases not matched to a gene: 9. CDR3 length equals 19 residues. The germline gives CDR1 SGHTA, CDR2 FQGNSA. The sample belongs to a study of human T cells and chemical hapten exposure. Unique molecular identifiers were attached to individual cDNA molecules within the library. TCRdb redid the calling of the RACE reads with MiXCR, one entry per CDR3 protein. The sample consists of 380,000 or so distinct CDR3 sequences, roughly 5% of them appearing once. As for time point: patch test 1, 2 weeks after DPC sensitization. Stated treatment: therapeutic diphenylcyclopropenone sensitization with weekly scalp DPC.

The sequencing used whole blood, collected in connection with sensitization to the hapten diphenylcyclopropenone (DPC). The V call is TRBV7-2, the J call TRBJ2-6; TRBD1 aligns across 12 bases. The sequence was obtained from a woman between 45 and 65 years old with alopecia areata. Some clones in this sample may be carry-over from other donors' samples. CDR3 amino acids: CASSPRGTGGRSGANVLTF. CDR3 in DNA: TGTGCCAGCAGCCCAAGAGGGACAGGGGGCAGATCTGGGGCCAACGTCCTGACTTTC.